The source of this TCR beta chain is a study of control samples from healthy donors and cancer patients. Measured with immunoSEQ multiplex PCR; TCRdb has only the in-frame clones, and not every one. Of 100,000 to 150,000 clones in the sample, almost 95% were seen once. The CDR3 runs to 19 residues. Trimming took 4 bases from V and 5 from J; bases not matched to a gene: 13. The V gene's germline CDR1 is SGHNT and CDR2 YYREEE (reference sequence). Input material: PBMCs. The chain recombines TRBV5-4 with TRBJ2-3; 16 bases align to TRBD2. This TCR derives from a man older than 75 with head and neck cancer. The CDR3 DNA follows: TGTGCCAGCAGCCATAAGGGACTAGCGGGGGGGGTAGTGAAAGATACGCAGTATTTT. Translation gives CASSHKGLAGGVVKDTQYF.